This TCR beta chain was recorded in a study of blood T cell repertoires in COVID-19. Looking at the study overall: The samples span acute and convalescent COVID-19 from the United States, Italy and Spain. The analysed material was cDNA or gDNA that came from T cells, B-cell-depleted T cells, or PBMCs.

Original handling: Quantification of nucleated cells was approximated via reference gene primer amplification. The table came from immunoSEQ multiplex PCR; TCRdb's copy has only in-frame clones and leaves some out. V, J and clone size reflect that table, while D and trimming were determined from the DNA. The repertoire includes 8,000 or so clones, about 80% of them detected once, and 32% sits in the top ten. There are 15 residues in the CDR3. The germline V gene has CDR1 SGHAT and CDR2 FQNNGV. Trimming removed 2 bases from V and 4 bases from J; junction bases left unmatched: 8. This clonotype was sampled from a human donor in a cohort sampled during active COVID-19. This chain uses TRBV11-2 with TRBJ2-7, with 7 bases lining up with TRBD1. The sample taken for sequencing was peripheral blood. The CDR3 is CASSLNGQATYEQYV. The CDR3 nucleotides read TGTGCCAGCAGCTTAAATGGACAGGCTACTTACGAGCAGTACGTC.